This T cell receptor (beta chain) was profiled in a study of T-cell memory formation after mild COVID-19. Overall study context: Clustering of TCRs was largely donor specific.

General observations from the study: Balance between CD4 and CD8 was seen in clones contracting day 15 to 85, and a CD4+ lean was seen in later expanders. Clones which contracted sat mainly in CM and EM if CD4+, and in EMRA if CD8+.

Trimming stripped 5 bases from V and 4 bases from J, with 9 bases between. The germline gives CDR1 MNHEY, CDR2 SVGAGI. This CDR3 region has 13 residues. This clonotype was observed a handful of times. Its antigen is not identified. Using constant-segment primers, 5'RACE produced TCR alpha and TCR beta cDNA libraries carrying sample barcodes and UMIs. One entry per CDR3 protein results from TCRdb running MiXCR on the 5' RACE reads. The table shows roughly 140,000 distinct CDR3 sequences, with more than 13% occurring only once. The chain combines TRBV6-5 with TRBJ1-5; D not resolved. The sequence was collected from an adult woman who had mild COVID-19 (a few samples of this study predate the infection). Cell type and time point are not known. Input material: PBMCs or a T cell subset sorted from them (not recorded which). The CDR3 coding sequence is TGTGCCAGCAGTCGCGAGGATAATCAGCCCCAGCATTTT. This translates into CASSREDNQPQHF.